Reported below is one T cell receptor beta chain. Its target is unknown. The data are from a study of shared clonotypes between healthy human individuals. Study observations and caveats: Estimated richness was generally greater in naive than memory subsets. Some naive CD4 clonotypes, approximately 4.5%, turned up in common across several donors.

The CDR3 runs to 12 residues. Per germline, CDR1 LGHNA and CDR2 YNFKEQ. With 4 bases removed from V and 3 bases from J, the gap between germline ends came to 7 bases. Assay used: immunoSEQ multiplex PCR; TCRdb lists only in-frame clones, some missing. The data show about 680,000 clones, 60% to 75% seen once. Sequencing used memory CD4+ T cells sorted from blood. Subset defined: CD45RA-negative fraction. The rearrangement joins TRBV4-2 to TRBJ2-7; D is uncertain. This clonotype was sampled from a woman in her twenties or thirties in good health. CDR3 sequence: CASSPDRYEQYF. The CDR3 region has the DNA TGTGCCAGCAGCCCGGACCGCTACGAGCAGTACTTC.